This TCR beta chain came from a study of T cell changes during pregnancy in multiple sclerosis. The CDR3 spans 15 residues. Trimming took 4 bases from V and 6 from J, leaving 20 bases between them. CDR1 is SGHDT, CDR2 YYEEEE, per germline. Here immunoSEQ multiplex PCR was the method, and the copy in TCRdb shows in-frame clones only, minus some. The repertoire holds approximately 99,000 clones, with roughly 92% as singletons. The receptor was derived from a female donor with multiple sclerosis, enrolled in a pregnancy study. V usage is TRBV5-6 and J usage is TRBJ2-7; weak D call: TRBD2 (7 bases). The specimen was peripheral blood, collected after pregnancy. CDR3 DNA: TGTGCCAGCAGCCCGGGGGGCGGGATCCCGAGCGAGCAGTACTTC. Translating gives CASSPGGGIPSEQYF.